A single T cell receptor (beta chain) is shown here with its context. Antigen unknown. The data originate from a study of vaccination and CD4 T cells after COVID-19. Study-level information: As their vaccination, participants received two doses of either BNT162b2 or mRNA-1273 vaccine.

Sequenced with the Oncomine TCR Beta short-read assay was DNA taken from cultured CD4+ T cells. A single record per CDR3 protein comes from TCRdb applying MiXCR to the PCR reads. The sample gives about 9,500 distinct CDR3 sequences, 48% of which show up once; 24% is in the top ten. The treatment is: roughly 10-day PBMC culture with coronavirus spike peptide pools or control peptides (ViraFEST assay). According to the study, CD4+ T cells from the unexposed donor were gathered ahead of the COVID-19 pandemic (2011-2018). Germline V gene data show CDR1 as SGHDN and CDR2 as FVKESK. V lost 4 bases, J lost 7 bases, and 6 bases stayed unmatched. This CDR3 has 13 amino acids.

The sample comprised CD4+ T cells from blood, cultured in vitro. This chain connects TRBV14 to TRBJ1-2, with TRBD1 matching over 7 bases. This sequence was found in a human donor in good health. The CDR3 nucleotides read TGTGCCAGCAGCCGGGAGGGGGCGAGTGGCTACACCTTC. Encoded protein: CASSREGASGYTF.